Below are 9 T cell receptor beta chains sequenced from a single sample in a study of glioma-infiltrating T cells after dendritic cell vaccination (dated by TCRdb to 2016 to 2018). Libraries were made using the immunoSEQ multiplex PCR assay. What TCRdb holds here is the immuneACCESS table cut down to in-frame rearrangements. Part of the clones is not present; checked against another copy, under half of the missing clones reflect an unresolved V gene, and the others are unexplained. The sample contains fewer than 85,000 clones, roughly 80% of them found a single time. The ten largest make up about 2% of the sample. This sample comprised blood, obtained before dendritic cell vaccination. All receptors come from a human donor with glioblastoma.

The chain recombines TRBV7-9 with TRBJ2-3, with TRBD2 identical over 8 bases. Germline V gene lookup returns CDR1 SEHNR and CDR2 FQNEAQ (reference sequence). The CDR3 runs to 12 residues. V gave up 11 bases and J gave up 5 bases; unmatched junction bases: 6. CDR3 region: CAAEAGGDTQYF. CDR3 sequence (DNA): TGTGCCGCGGAGGCGGGAGGAGATACGCAGTATTTT.

The chain joins TRBV15 to TRBJ2-5, with a tentative D call TRBD2 (7 bases). The CDR3 has 15 amino acids. In germline, CDR1 is LNHNV, CDR2 YYDKDF (reference sequence). Trimming took 0 bases from V and 5 from J, leaving 13 bases between them. The CDR3 region is CATSRDPGGSETQYF. The CDR3 nucleotides read TGTGCCACCAGCAGAGATCCGGGGGGCAGTGAGACCCAGTACTTC.

This clone occurred a few times. Other DNA sequences of this sample code for an identical CDR3. CDR3 nucleotide sequence: TGCGCCAGCAGCTTGTCCGGGGGAAATCAGCCCCAGCATTTT. This sequence encodes CASSLSGGNQPQHF. The chain combines TRBV5-1 with TRBJ1-5; D possibly corresponds to TRBD1 (5 bases). This CDR3 is built from 14 residues. Trimming took off 1 base at V and 4 bases at J, with 9 bases between the two ends. Germline V gives CDR1 SGHRS, CDR2 YFSETQ.

This clone was recorded once. This chain uses TRBV18 with TRBJ2-5; no reliable D call. CDR1 KGHSH and CDR2 LQKENI come from the germline V gene. The CDR3 covers 16 residues. V was clipped by 0 bases and J by 1 base, with 12 bases between them. The DNA of the CDR3 is TGTGCCAGCTCACCACCTTCGCGTGCATCCCAAGAGACCCAGTACTTC. It encodes CASSPPSRASQETQYF.

V and J are TRBV7-2 and TRBJ2-7; 8 nucleotides agree with TRBD1. Trimming cost V 5 bases and J 2 bases; bases outside gene matches: 2. Germline lookup yields CDR1 SGHTA and CDR2 FQGNSA. The CDR3 runs 13 residues. For the CDR3, the DNA is TGTGCCAGCAGCACAGGGGGTCCCTACGAGCAGTACTTC. It yields the protein CASSTGGPYEQYF.

This chain joins TRBV27 and TRBJ1-3; TRBD1 might be the D (5 bases). The CDR3 extends over 13 amino acids. Germline V gene lookup returns CDR1 MNHEY and CDR2 SMNVEV (reference sequence). Trimming took 7 bases from V and 4 from J, leaving 11 bases between them. The CDR3 DNA reads as TGTGCCAGCATGGCGCAGGGAGGAAACACCATATATTTT. Translated, it gives CASMAQGGNTIYF.

The count of this clone is one. The chain is built from TRBV9 and TRBJ2-3; TRBD2 agrees at 13 bases. Unmatched junction bases numbered 9, after V lost 4 bases and J lost 4 bases. CDR1 SGDLS and CDR2 YYNGEE come from the germline V gene. The CDR3 length is 17 residues. CDR3 residues: CASSSRGTSGVPDTQYF. CDR3 DNA sequence: TGTGCCAGCAGCTCAAGAGGGACTAGCGGGGTCCCAGATACGCAGTATTTT.

The chain is built from TRBV7-6 and TRBJ2-6; TRBD1 matches at 8 bases. Germline V CDR1 and CDR2: SGHVS, FNYEAQ. The CDR3 has 19 amino acids. V lost 7 bases, J lost 0 bases, and 14 bases stayed unmatched. The CDR3 spells CASTLPGTGVRSGANVLTF. DNA of the CDR3: TGTGCCAGCACCCTACCCGGGACAGGAGTCCGCTCTGGGGCCAACGTCCTGACTTTC.

This clone came up a few times. The chain couples TRBV6-5 to TRBJ1-1; D is possibly TRBD1 (6 bases). The V end was cut by 0 bases, the J end by 7 bases, with 15 bases between. The CDR3 totals 15 residues. The germline V gene encodes CDR1 MNHEY and CDR2 SVGAGI. Written as DNA, the CDR3 is TGTGCCAGCAGTTACTCGGCACAGGCAGGGGATGAAGCTTTCTTT. Encoded protein: CASSYSAQAGDEAFF.